The 21 T cell receptor beta chains below were found in one sample sequenced in a study of blood T cells in healthy people across ages. The authors ran a second PCR of roughly 7 to 11 cycles using a sample-barcoded 5' primer and a J-beta primer mix. TCRdb recomputed calls from the 5' RACE reads with MiXCR, one row per CDR3 protein. Of over 950,000 distinct CDR3 sequences in the sample, 30% to 40% were seen once. Sequencing used blood. These receptors were collected from a man aged 18-30 years in good health.

The chain carries TRBV20-1 and TRBJ1-1; tentative D call: TRBD1 (5 bases). There are 14 residues in the CDR3. V shed 3 bases and J shed 5 bases, with 16 bases lying between them. Germline loops: CDR1 DFQATT, CDR2 SNEGSKA (reference sequence). The DNA for the CDR3 is TGCAGTGCTAGTAAATCAGCGGGGGAAACTGAAGCTTTCTTT. Protein sequence: CSASKSAGETEAFF.

This clonotype was detected a few times. The chain combines TRBV12-3 or TRBV12-4 with TRBJ1-2, with TRBD1 matching over 7 bases. The junction had 11 bases not matched to a gene; V was cut back by 4 bases and J by 6 bases. The CDR3 totals 15 residues. CDR3 sequence reads: CASSSRQGVLHGYTF. The CDR3 DNA follows: TGTGCCAGCAGTTCCCGACAGGGAGTACTTCATGGCTACACCTTC.

The genes are TRBV20-1 and TRBJ2-1; 10 nucleotides align to TRBD1. This CDR3 is 14 amino acids long. Germline V gene data show CDR1 as DFQATT and CDR2 as SNEGSKA (reference sequence). The trim removed 1 base at V and 7 bases at J, leaving 4 bases unmatched. CDR3 amino acids: CSARGTGGNNEQFF. As DNA, the CDR3 is TGCAGTGCTAGAGGGACAGGGGGAAATAATGAGCAGTTCTTC.

This clonotype was counted only a few times. This rearrangement joins TRBV25-1 to TRBJ2-7; perhaps D is TRBD1 or TRBD2 (6 bases each). Per germline, CDR1 MGHDK and CDR2 SYGVNS. With 6 bases removed from V and 7 bases from J, the gap between germline ends came to 25 bases. This CDR3 contains 16 residues. CDR3 amino acids: CASREGHGNFYNEQYF. In nucleotides, the CDR3 is TGTGCCAGCAGGGAGGGACACGGAAATTTCTACAATGAGCAGTACTTC.

This chain links TRBV9 with TRBJ1-4; perhaps TRBD1 as D (5 bases). The V gene lost 3 bases and the J gene lost 6 bases, with 21 bases spanning the gap. CDR3 length equals 17 residues. Germline CDR1 and CDR2: SGDLS and YYNGEE. In DNA, the CDR3 is TGTGCCAGCAGCGCGCGGGGAGGATCACGGGGGGATGAAAAACTGTTTTTT. Translation gives CASSARGGSRGDEKLFF.

This clonotype was seen only a few times. The rearrangement uses TRBV7-3 and TRBJ1-1; maybe TRBD1 (6 bases). V was cut by 4 bases and J by 0 bases, with 18 bases left in between. The CDR3 loop spans 17 amino acids. CDR1 is SGHTA and CDR2 is FQGTGA in the germline V gene. CDR3 sequence (DNA): TGTGCCAGCAGCTCCTTACCGACAGGCCCTTTGAACACTGAAGCTTTCTTT. It specifies CASSSLPTGPLNTEAFF.

In the case of this clonotype: The junction and the germline gene differ at one end; a read error may be behind it. This chain links TRBV28 with TRBJ2-1, with D maybe TRBD2 (7 bases). CDR1 MDHEN and CDR2 SYDVKM come from the germline V gene. The CDR3 sequence is 17 residues long. The CDR3 DNA sequence: TGTGCCGGCAGTTTGATCCTAGCGGACTATACAGGGAGTGAGCAGTTCTTC. Its protein is CAGSLILADYTGSEQFF. Full variable domain (rest looked up from reference TRBV28 and TRBJ2-1): DVKVTQSSRYLVKRTGEKVFLECVQDMDHENMFWYRQDPGLGLRLIYFSYDVKMKEKGDIPEGYSVSREKKERFSLILESASTNQTSMYLCAGSLILADYTGSEQFFGPGTRLTVL.

This clonotype was seen a few times. The chain carries TRBV20-1 and TRBJ1-2, with unresolved D. This CDR3 region has 13 residues. Trimming pared 2 bases from V and 8 bases from J, leaving 15 bases between. The germline CDR1 and CDR2 sequences are DFQATT and SNEGSKA (reference sequence). CDR3 bases: TGCAGTGCTAGATTCAGTGAGGTGGAGGGCTACACCTTC. Its protein is CSARFSEVEGYTF.

J is TRBJ1-1 and V is TRBV6-2 or TRBV6-3; D is perhaps TRBD1 (5 bases). This CDR3 comprises 14 residues. Deletions cut 5 bases from V and 8 bases from J, with 18 bases between. Germline V gene data show CDR1 as MNHEY and CDR2 as SVGEGT. CDR3 in DNA: TGTGCCAGCAGTACGGGACCCCTACAACCCGAAGCTTTCTTT. Translating gives CASSTGPLQPEAFF.

The J gene is TRBJ1-6, the V gene TRBV20-1; D uncertain. This CDR3 region has 13 residues. V was cut by 1 base and J by 7 bases, with 8 bases left in between. Per germline, CDR1 DFQATT and CDR2 SNEGSKA (reference sequence). In DNA, the CDR3 is TGCAGTGCTAGAGGTGTGACGAATTCACCCCTCCACTTT. Encoded protein: CSARGVTNSPLHF.

This clonotype was detected a few times. The CDR3 sequence is CASSETGNTQYF. DNA of the CDR3: TGTGCCAGCAGCGAGACAGGGAATACGCAGTATTTT. The chain links TRBV9 to TRBJ2-3; 7 positions match TRBD1. The J segment lost 7 bases and the V segment lost 3 bases, leaving 2 bases of the junction unmatched. Per germline, CDR1 SGDLS and CDR2 YYNGEE. The CDR3 has 12 amino acids.

The J gene is TRBJ1-5, the V gene TRBV30, with D unclear. In germline, CDR1 is GTSNPN, CDR2 SVGIG (reference sequence). The CDR3 extends over 15 amino acids. Trimming removed 2 bases at V and 0 bases at J, with 11 bases between. The CDR3 is CAWSNGPYSNQPQHF. The CDR3 DNA sequence: TGTGCCTGGAGTAATGGGCCATATAGCAATCAGCCCCAGCATTTT.

The rearrangement links TRBV20-1 to TRBJ2-5; 7 nucleotides line up with TRBD2. Per the germline V gene, CDR1 is DFQATT and CDR2 is SNEGSKA (reference sequence). The V segment lost 6 bases and the J segment 5 bases; nucleotides outside the gene matches: 6. The CDR3 loop spans 12 amino acids. The CDR3 DNA reads as TGCAGTGCGCGGGACTATTTGGAGACCCAGTACTTC. Translated, it gives CSARDYLETQYF.

The rearrangement uses TRBV5-1 and TRBJ1-6; D may be TRBD1 (6 bases). V lost 5 bases and J lost 6, with 9 bases in between. The CDR3 is made up of 13 amino acids. CDR1 and CDR2 from the germline V gene are SGHRS and YFSETQ. As DNA, the CDR3 is TGCGCCAGCAGAGACAGGATTAATTCACCCCTCCACTTT. Encoded protein: CASRDRINSPLHF.

This chain joins TRBV6-1 and TRBJ2-3, with 12 bases aligning to TRBD1. Germline loops: CDR1 MNHNS, CDR2 SASEGT. The V segment lost 4 bases and the J segment 0 bases; nucleotides outside the gene matches: 11. CDR3 length: 19 amino acids. CDR3 coding DNA: TGTGCCAGCAGTGCCCTGGGACAGGGGGCCTACCCTAGCACAGATACGCAGTATTTT. Translation gives CASSALGQGAYPSTDTQYF.

This clonotype has just one count. The junction does not match germline at one end; this may be a read error. The J gene is TRBJ2-1, the V gene TRBV7-9; 12 nucleotides match TRBD2. The CDR3 covers 17 residues. The germline V gene has CDR1 SEHNR and CDR2 FQNEAQ (reference sequence). The CDR3: CAISLRWETSGSHEQFF. The CDR3 DNA sequence: TGTGCCATCAGCTTAAGGTGGGAGACTAGCGGGAGCCATGAGCAGTTCTTC.

In this sample, this clonotype turned up a few times. The chain uses TRBV10-3 and TRBJ2-5; 10 bases agree with TRBD2. The ends lost 10 bases at V and 11 bases at J; junction bases unmatched: 10. Germline V lookup: CDR1 ENHRY, CDR2 SYGVKD. CDR3 length: 12 amino acids. CDR3 sequence (DNA): TGTGCCACTAGCGGGGGTTACAATGAGCAGTACTTC. It translates to CATSGGYNEQYF.

The genes are TRBV18 and TRBJ1-5; 9 bases fit TRBD1. Germline CDR1 and CDR2: KGHSH and LQKENI. V was clipped by 3 bases and J by 0 bases; unmatched bases: 15. This CDR3 contains 20 residues. CDR3 sequence reads: CASSPPTGGRSRNSNQPQHF. The CDR3 nucleotides read TGTGCCAGCTCACCGCCGACAGGGGGTAGGTCCAGGAATAGCAATCAGCCCCAGCATTTT.

This clonotype was counted a few times. This rearrangement joins TRBV7-9 to TRBJ1-1; D is uncertain. CDR1 and CDR2 from the germline V gene are SEHNR and FQNEAQ (reference sequence). The germline V and J ends were trimmed by 5 bases and 1 base, with 11 bases remaining between them. This CDR3 region has 14 residues. CDR3 amino acids: CASSNSDQNTEAFF. The CDR3 bases are TGTGCCAGCAGCAATTCCGACCAGAACACTGAAGCTTTCTTT. Variable domain in full (rest from reference TRBV7-9 and TRBJ1-1): DTGVSQNPRHKITKRGQNVTFRCDPISEHNRLYWYRQTLGQGPEFLTYFQNEAQLEKSRLLSDRFSAERPKGSFSTLEIQRTEQGDSAMYLCASSNSDQNTEAFFGQGTRLTVV.

In this sample, this clonotype turned up a few times. V is TRBV6-5 and J is TRBJ1-2, with D possibly TRBD1 on 5 matching bases. CDR1 is MNHEY, CDR2 SVGAGI, per germline. This CDR3 is built from 12 residues. V was shortened by 5 bases and J by 7 bases, with 11 bases between the two germline ends. This CDR3 is CASSKETGGYTF. As DNA, the CDR3 is TGTGCCAGCAGTAAAGAAACAGGTGGCTACACCTTC.

The sample holds many counts of this clonotype. The chain links TRBV6-6 to TRBJ1-2, with 8 positions matching TRBD1. V dropped 8 bases and J dropped 0; count of bases not matched to a gene: 2. This CDR3 has 13 amino acids. CDR1 and CDR2 (germline): MNHNY, SVGAGI (reference sequence). The CDR3 region is CASSGGSNYGYTF. As DNA, the CDR3 is TGTGCCAGCTCAGGGGGCTCTAACTATGGCTACACCTTC.